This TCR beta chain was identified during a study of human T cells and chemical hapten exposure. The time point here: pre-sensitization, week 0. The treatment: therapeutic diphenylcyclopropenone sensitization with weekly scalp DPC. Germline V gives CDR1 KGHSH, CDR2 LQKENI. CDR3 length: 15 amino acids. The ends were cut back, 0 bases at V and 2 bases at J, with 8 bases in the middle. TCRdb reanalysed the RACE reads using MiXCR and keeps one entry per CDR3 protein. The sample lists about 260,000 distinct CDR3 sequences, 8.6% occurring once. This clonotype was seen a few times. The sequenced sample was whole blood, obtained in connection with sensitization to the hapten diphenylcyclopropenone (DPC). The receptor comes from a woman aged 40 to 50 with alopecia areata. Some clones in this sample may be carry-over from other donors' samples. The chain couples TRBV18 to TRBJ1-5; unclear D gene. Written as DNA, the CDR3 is TGTGCCAGCTCACCACCAATGCCAGGCAATCAGCCCCAGCATTTT. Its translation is CASSPPMPGNQPQHF.